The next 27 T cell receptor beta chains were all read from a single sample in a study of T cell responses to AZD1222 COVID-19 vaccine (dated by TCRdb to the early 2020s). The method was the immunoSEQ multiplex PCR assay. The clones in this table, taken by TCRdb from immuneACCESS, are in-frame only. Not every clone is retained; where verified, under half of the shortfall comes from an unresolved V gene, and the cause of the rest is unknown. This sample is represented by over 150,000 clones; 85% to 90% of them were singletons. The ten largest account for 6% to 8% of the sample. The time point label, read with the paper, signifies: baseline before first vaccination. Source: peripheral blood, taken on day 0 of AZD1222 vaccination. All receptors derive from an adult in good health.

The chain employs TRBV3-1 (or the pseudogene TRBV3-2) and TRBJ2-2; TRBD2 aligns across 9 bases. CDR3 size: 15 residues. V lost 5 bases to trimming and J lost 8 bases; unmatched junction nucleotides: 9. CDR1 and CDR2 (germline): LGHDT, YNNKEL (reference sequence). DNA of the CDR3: TGTGCCAGCAGCTCCCGACTAGCGGTTATGGGGGAGCTGTTTTTT. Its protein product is CASSSRLAVMGELFF.

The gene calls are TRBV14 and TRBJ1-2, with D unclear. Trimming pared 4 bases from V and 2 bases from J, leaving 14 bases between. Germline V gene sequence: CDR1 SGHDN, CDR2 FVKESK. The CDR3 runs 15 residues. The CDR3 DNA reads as TGTGCCAGCAGCCCCCTGGACGGAACCAACTATGGCTACACCTTC. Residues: CASSPLDGTNYGYTF.

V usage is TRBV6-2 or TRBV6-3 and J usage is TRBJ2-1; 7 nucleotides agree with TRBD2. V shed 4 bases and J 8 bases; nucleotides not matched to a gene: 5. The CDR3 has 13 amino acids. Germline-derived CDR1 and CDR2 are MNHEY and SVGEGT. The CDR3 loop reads CASSSRTSDEQFF. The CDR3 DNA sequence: TGTGCCAGCAGTTCGAGAACTAGCGATGAGCAGTTCTTC.

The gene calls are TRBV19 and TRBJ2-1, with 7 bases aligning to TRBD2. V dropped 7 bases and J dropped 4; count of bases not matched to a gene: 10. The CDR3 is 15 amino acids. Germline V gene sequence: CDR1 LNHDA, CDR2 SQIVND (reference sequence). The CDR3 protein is CASTPVSGVYNEQFF. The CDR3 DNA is TGTGCCAGTACCCCGGTAAGCGGGGTGTACAATGAGCAGTTCTTC.

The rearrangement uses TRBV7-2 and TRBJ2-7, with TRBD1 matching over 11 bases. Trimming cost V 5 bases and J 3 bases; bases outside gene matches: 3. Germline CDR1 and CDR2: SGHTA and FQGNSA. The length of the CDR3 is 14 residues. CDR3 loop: CASSVDRGLYEQYF. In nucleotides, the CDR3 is TGTGCCAGCAGCGTGGACAGGGGGCTCTACGAGCAGTACTTC.

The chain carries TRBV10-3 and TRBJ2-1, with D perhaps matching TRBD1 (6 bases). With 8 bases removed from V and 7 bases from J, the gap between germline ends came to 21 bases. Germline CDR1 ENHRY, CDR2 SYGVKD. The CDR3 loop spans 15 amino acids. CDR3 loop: CAIRMGGAGVNEQFF. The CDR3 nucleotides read TGTGCCATCCGGATGGGTGGGGCAGGGGTTAATGAGCAGTTCTTC.

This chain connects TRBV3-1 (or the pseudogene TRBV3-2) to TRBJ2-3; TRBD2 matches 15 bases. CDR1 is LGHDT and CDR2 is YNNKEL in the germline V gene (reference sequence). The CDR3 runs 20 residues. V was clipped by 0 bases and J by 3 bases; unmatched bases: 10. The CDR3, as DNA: TGTGCCAGCAGCCAAGATCTCGGACTAGCGGGGGGGCTATTAACAGATACGCAGTATTTT. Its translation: CASSQDLGLAGGLLTDTQYF.

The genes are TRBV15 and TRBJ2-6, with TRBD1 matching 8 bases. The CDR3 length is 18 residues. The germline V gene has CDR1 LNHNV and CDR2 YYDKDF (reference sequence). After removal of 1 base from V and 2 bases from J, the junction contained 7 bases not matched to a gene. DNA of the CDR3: TGTGCCACCAGCAGAGGAAGGACAGGGATGACTGGGGCCAACGTCCTGACTTTC. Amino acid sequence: CATSRGRTGMTGANVLTF.

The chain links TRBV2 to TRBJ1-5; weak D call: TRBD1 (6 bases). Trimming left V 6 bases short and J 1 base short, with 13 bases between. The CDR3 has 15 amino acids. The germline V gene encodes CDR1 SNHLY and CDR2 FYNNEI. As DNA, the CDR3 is TGTGCCAGCAGGGTGAGGGGGACAAGCAATCAGCCCCAGCATTTT. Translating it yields CASRVRGTSNQPQHF. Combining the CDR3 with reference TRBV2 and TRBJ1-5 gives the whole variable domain EPEVTQTPSHQVTQMGQEVILRCVPISNHLYFYWYRQILGQKVEFLVSFYNNEISEKSEIFDDQFSVERPDGSNFTLKIRSTKLEDSAMYFCASRVRGTSNQPQHFGDGTRLSIL.

The CDR3 is CASSTGNQPQHF. In nucleotides, the CDR3 is TGTGCCAGCAGCACCGGGAATCAGCCCCAGCATTTT. This chain connects TRBV7-9 to TRBJ1-5; D is uncertain. CDR1 is SEHNR, CDR2 FQNEAQ, per germline (reference sequence). Trimming took off 5 bases at V and 4 bases at J, with 6 bases between the two ends. CDR3 length equals 12 residues.

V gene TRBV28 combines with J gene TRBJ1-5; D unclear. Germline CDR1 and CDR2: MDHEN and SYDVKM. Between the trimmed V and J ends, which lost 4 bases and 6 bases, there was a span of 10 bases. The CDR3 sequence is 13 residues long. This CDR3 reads CASSWATTQPQHF. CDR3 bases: TGTGCCAGCAGTTGGGCGACGACTCAGCCCCAGCATTTT.

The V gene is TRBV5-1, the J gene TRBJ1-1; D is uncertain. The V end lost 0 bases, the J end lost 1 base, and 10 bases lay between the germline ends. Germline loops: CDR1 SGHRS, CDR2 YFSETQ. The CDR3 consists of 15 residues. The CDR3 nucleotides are TGCGCCAGCAGCTTGGATAGAGGGCCGAACACTGAAGCTTTCTTT. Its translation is CASSLDRGPNTEAFF. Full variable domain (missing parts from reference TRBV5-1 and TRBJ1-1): KAGVTQTPRYLIKTRGQQVTLSCSPISGHRSVSWYQQTPGQGLQFLFEYFSETQRNKGNFPGRFSGRQFSNSRSEMNVSTLELGDSALYLCASSLDRGPNTEAFFGQGTRLTVV.

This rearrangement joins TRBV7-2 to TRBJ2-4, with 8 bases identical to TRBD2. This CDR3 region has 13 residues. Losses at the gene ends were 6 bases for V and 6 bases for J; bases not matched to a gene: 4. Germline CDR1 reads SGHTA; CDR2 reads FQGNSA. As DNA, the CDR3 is TGTGCCAGCAGTCCACTAGCGGCAAACATTCAGTACTTC. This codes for CASSPLAANIQYF.

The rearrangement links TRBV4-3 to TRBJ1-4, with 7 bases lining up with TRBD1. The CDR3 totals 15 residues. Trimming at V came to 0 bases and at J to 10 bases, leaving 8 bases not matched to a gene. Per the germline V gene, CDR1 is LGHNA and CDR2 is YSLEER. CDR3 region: CASSQERGQSVKLFF. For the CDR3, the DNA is TGCGCCAGCAGCCAAGAGAGGGGGCAGTCTGTAAAACTGTTTTTT.

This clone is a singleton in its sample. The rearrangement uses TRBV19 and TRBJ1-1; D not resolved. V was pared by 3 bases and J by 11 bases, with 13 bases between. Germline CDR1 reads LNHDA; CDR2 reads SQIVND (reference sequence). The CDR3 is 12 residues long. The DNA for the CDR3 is TGTGCCAGTAGTATGTATTCGGACCAGGCTTTCTTT. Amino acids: CASSMYSDQAFF.

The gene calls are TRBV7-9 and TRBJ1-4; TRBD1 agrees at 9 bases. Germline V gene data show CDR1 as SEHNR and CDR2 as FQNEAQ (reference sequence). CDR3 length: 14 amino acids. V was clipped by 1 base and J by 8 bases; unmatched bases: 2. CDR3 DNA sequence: TGTGCCAGCAGCTTAGGGACAGGGGTGGAAAAACTGTTTTTT. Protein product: CASSLGTGVEKLFF.

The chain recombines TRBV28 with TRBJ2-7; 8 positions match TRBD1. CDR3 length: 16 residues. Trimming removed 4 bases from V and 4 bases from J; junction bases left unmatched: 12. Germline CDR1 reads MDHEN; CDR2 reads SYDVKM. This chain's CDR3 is CASSSPNGQGRYEQYF. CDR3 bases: TGTGCCAGCAGTTCACCGAACGGACAGGGTCGGTACGAGCAGTACTTC.

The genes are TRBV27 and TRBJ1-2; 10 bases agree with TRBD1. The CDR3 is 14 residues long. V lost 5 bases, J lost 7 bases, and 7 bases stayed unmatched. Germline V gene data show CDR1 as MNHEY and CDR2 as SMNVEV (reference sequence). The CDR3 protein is CASSPRQGAAGYTF. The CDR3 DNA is TGTGCCAGCAGTCCACGACAGGGGGCGGCTGGCTACACCTTC.

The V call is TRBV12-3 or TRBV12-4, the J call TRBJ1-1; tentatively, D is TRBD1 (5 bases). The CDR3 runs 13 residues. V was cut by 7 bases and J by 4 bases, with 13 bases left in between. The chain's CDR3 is CASTGGASTEAFF. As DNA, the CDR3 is TGTGCCAGCACGGGCGGGGCGTCCACTGAAGCTTTCTTT.

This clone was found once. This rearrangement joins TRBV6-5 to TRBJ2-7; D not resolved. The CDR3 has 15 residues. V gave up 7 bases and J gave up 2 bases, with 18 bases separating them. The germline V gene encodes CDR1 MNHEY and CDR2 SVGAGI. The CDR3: CASTLWQAGTYEQYV. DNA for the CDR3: TGTGCCAGCACTCTATGGCAGGCCGGAACCTACGAGCAGTACGTC.

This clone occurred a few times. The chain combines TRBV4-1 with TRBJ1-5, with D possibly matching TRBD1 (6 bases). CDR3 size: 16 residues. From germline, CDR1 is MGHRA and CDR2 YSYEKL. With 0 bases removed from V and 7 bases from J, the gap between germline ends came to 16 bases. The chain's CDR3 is CASSQDRAGAGQPQHF. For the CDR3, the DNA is TGCGCCAGCAGCCAAGATCGAGCGGGGGCCGGCCAGCCCCAGCATTTT.

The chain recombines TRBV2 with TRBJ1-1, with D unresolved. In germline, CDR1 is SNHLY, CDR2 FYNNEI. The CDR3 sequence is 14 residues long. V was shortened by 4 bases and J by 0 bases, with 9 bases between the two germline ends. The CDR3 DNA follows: TGTGCCAGCAGTGTTCGGGCCATGAACACTGAAGCTTTCTTT. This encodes CASSVRAMNTEAFF.

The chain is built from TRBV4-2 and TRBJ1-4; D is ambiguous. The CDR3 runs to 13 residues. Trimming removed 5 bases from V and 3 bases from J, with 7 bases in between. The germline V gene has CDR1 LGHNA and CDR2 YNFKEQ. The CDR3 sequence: CASSDAPNEKLFF. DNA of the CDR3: TGTGCCAGCAGCGACGCCCCTAATGAAAAACTGTTTTTT.

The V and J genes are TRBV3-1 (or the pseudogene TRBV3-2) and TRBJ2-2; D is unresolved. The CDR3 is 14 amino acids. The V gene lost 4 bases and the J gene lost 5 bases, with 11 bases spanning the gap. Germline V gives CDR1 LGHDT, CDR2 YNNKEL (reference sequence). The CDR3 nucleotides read TGTGCCAGCAGCCCCAGGTCGCGAACCGGGGAGCTGTTTTTT. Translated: CASSPRSRTGELFF.

CDR3: CASSDGGQVDFYGYTF. The CDR3 coding sequence is TGTGCCAGCAGTGACGGGGGCCAGGTTGATTTTTATGGCTACACCTTC. The gene calls are TRBV2 and TRBJ1-2; tentatively, D is TRBD1 (6 bases). Germline V lookup: CDR1 SNHLY, CDR2 FYNNEI. The CDR3 runs 16 residues. The ends were cut back, 3 bases at V and 5 bases at J, with 19 bases in the middle.

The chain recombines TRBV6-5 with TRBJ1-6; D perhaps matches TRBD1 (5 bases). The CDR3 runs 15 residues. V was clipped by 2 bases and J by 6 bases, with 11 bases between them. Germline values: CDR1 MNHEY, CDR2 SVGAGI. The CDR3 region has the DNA TGTGCCAGCAGTTACCAGGGACGGCCTAATTCACCCCTCCACTTT. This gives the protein CASSYQGRPNSPLHF.

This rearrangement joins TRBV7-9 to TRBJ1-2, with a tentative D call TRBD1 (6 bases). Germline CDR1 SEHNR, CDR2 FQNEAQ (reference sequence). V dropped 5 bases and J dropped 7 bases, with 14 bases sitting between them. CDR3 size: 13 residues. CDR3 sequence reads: CASSLGGLGGYTF. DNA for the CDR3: TGTGCCAGCAGCCTAGGGGGGCTCGGTGGCTACACCTTC.